This T cell receptor (beta chain) was captured by sequencing in a study of control samples from healthy donors and cancer patients. Produced via immunoSEQ multiplex PCR; TCRdb's table is partial and in-frame only. The sample shows about 180,000 clones, roughly 94% of them seen only once. Germline trimming cut 3 bases from V and 13 bases from J; bases unmatched to any gene: 4. This CDR3 region has 11 residues. Germline values: CDR1 MGHDK, CDR2 SYGVNS. This chain uses TRBV25-1 with TRBJ2-7; 9 bases line up with TRBD1. This TCR was recovered from a woman younger than 35 in good health. The sample comprised blood. This chain's CDR3 is CASSDGQGQYF. The CDR3 bases are TGTGCCAGCAGTGACGGACAGGGGCAATACTTC.